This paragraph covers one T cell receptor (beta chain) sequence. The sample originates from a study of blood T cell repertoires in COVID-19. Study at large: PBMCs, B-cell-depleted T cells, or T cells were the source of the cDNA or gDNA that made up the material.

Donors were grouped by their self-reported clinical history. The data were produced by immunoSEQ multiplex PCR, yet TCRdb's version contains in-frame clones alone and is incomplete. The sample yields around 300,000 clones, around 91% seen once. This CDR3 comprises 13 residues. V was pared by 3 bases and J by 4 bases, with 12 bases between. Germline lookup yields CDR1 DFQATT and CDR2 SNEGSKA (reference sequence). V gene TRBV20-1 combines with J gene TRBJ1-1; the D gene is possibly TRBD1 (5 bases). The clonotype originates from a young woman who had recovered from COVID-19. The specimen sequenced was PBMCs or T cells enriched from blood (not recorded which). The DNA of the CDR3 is TGCAGTGCTAGTCTTCGGGGGGGCACTGAAGCTTTCTTT. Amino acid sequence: CSASLRGGTEAFF.